The rows below give T cell receptor beta chains drawn from one sample of a study of OX40 agonist ivuxolimab in advanced cancers. Measured with immunoSEQ multiplex PCR; TCRdb has only the in-frame clones, and not every one. Counted here are 50,000 to 75,000 clones, about 85% occurring once; the ten biggest clones make up approximately 0.32%. The specimen comprised CD4+ or CD8+ T cells sorted from blood, sampled in a trial of the OX40 agonist ivuxolimab. These receptor sequences come from an adult with an advanced solid tumor such as melanoma, head and neck, liver or kidney cancer. CDR3s include the opening cysteine and the closing phenylalanine or tryptophan. The D gene is left open where the match is weak. Clone size appears in some rows only: once, few, many, or a class for an expanded clone.

>-|TRBV6-5|TRBJ1-6|TRBD1
CASSYSRTGDSPLHF
TGTGCCAGCAGTTACTCGCGGACAGGGGATTCACCCCTCCACTTT
>-|TRBV19|TRBJ1-1|-
CASSILPMNTEAFF
TGTGCCAGTAGTATTCTCCCGATGAACACTGAAGCTTTCTTT
>-|TRBV11-2|TRBJ1-2|-
CASSPPTPNYGYTF
TGTGCCAGCAGCCCTCCCACACCTAACTATGGCTACACCTTC
>-|TRBV5-1|TRBJ2-5|-
CASSFKGWETQYF
TGCGCCAGCAGCTTTAAGGGTTGGGAGACCCAGTACTTC
>-|TRBV5-4|TRBJ2-5|-
CASSGSGETQYF
TGTGCCAGCAGCGGGAGCGGGGAGACCCAGTACTTC
>-|TRBV5-8|TRBJ1-2|-
CASSGSGSTKDYGYTF
TGTGCCAGCAGCGGTTCGGGGTCGACGAAGGACTATGGCTACACCTTC
>-|TRBV11-2|TRBJ2-7|-
CASSFDSRSYEQYF
TGTGCCAGCAGCTTCGACAGTCGATCCTACGAGCAGTACTTC
>-|TRBV5-1|TRBJ2-3|TRBD1
CASSSQTVKGASEDTQYF
TGCGCCAGCAGCTCGCAGACCGTAAAGGGGGCGTCAGAAGATACGCAGTATTTT
>-|TRBV30|TRBJ1-2|-
CAWTRQHSNYGYTF
TGTGCCTGGACAAGACAGCATTCTAACTATGGCTACACCTTC
>-|TRBV4-3|TRBJ1-5|-
CASSQSVGASQPQHF
TGCGCCAGCAGCCAATCGGTTGGGGCCTCTCAGCCCCAGCATTTT
>once|TRBV2|TRBJ2-3|TRBD2
CASRTSGTRTDTQYF
TGTGCCAGCAGGACTAGCGGGACCCGCACAGATACGCAGTATTTT
>once|TRBV9|TRBJ1-3|TRBD1
CASSVVAGGGNTIYF
TGTGCCAGCAGCGTAGTCGCAGGGGGCGGAAACACCATATATTTT
>-|TRBV2|TRBJ2-7|TRBD1
CASSEDRGNYEQYF
TGTGCCAGCAGTGAGGACAGGGGTAACTACGAGCAGTACTTC
>-|TRBV6-5|TRBJ1-3|TRBD1
CASSYSGTGAGNTIYF
TGTGCCAGCAGTTACTCGGGGACAGGGGCCGGAAACACCATATATTTT
>-|TRBV5-6|TRBJ1-1|-
CASSLNLNTEAFF
TGTGCCAGCAGCTTAAACCTGAACACTGAAGCTTTCTTT
>-|TRBV27|TRBJ2-3|-
CASGIVGAGDTQYF
TGTGCCAGCGGAATTGTTGGGGCGGGAGATACGCAGTATTTT
>-|TRBV7-7|TRBJ2-3|TRBD1
CASSPDLTGATDTQYF
TGTGCTAGCAGCCCCGATCTTACAGGGGCCACAGATACGCAGTATTTT
>-|TRBV28|TRBJ1-4|-
CASELRGKANEKLFF
TGTGCCAGCGAGCTCCGGGGGAAAGCTAATGAAAAACTGTTTTTT
>-|TRBV5-1|TRBJ1-1|-
CASSSRHGDRGMVITEAFF
TGCGCCAGCAGCTCTCGACATGGGGATCGAGGAATGGTTATCACTGAAGCTTTCTTT
>-|TRBV7-2|TRBJ2-7|TRBD1
CASSLTGGIYEQYF
TGTGCCAGCAGCCTGACAGGGGGCATCTACGAGCAGTACTTC
>-|TRBV15|TRBJ1-5|-
CATSRGGYQPQHF
TGTGCCACCAGCAGGGGTGGCTATCAGCCCCAGCATTTT
>-|TRBV27|TRBJ2-1|TRBD2
CASSLSSGTSGINEQFF
TGTGCCAGCAGTCTATCCTCCGGGACTAGCGGTATCAATGAGCAGTTCTTC
>-|TRBV6-5|TRBJ2-1|-
CASSPDNEQFF
TGTGCCAGCAGTCCGGACAATGAGCAGTTCTTC
>-|TRBV11-2|TRBJ2-1|TRBD2
CASSPTVGGGGEQFF
TGTGCCAGCAGCCCGACGGTCGGGGGGGGAGGAGAGCAGTTCTTC
>-|TRBV11-2|TRBJ2-1|-
CASSFGLNNEQFF
TGTGCCAGCAGCTTCGGACTCAACAATGAGCAGTTCTTC
>-|TRBV6-1|TRBJ1-2|-
CASSEAEGTYYGNYGYTF
TGTGCCAGCAGTGAAGCGGAAGGGACATACTACGGTAACTATGGCTACACCTTC
>-|TRBV6-5|TRBJ2-7|-
CASSYSQARSYEQYF
TGTGCCAGCAGTTACTCGCAGGCCCGGTCCTACGAGCAGTACTTC
>-|TRBV4-3|TRBJ2-7|TRBD2
CASSQGLAGGHEQYF
TGCGCCAGCAGCCAAGGACTAGCGGGGGGCCACGAGCAGTACTTC
>once|TRBV19|TRBJ2-7|TRBD2
CASSGYGTSGTYEQYF
TGTGCCAGTAGTGGTTACGGGACTAGCGGAACCTACGAGCAGTACTTC
>-|TRBV6-1|TRBJ2-1|-
CASTIGRSSYNEQFF
TGTGCCAGCACCATAGGGAGAAGCTCCTACAATGAGCAGTTCTTC
>-|TRBV2|TRBJ1-2|-
CASSGTGQPGYGYTF
TGTGCCAGCAGCGGAACTGGACAGCCAGGTTATGGCTACACCTTC
>-|TRBV7-3|TRBJ2-5|-
CASSPGLGETQYF
TGTGCCAGCAGCCCCGGACTGGGAGAGACCCAGTACTTC
>-|TRBV10-2|TRBJ1-5|-
CASSTAGTQPQHF
TGCGCCAGCAGCACGGCAGGGACTCAGCCCCAGCATTTT
>-|TRBV7-2|TRBJ2-7|-
CASSSRLTTYEQYF
TGTGCCAGCAGCTCCCGACTAACCACCTACGAGCAGTACTTC
>-|TRBV19|TRBJ2-6|-
CASSIVGQGFASGANVLTF
TGTGCCAGTAGTATAGTGGGGCAGGGGTTCGCCTCTGGGGCCAACGTCCTGACTTTC
>-|TRBV6-6|TRBJ1-1|TRBD1
CASSYGTAMNTEAFF
TGTGCCAGCAGTTACGGGACAGCAATGAACACTGAAGCTTTCTTT
>once|TRBV5-5|TRBJ2-3|TRBD1
CASSLGQGRGADTQYF
TGTGCCAGCAGCTTGGGACAGGGACGTGGTGCAGATACGCAGTATTTT
>-|TRBV10-1|TRBJ1-1|-
CASSVTGSHGNTEAFF
TGCGCCAGCAGTGTAACAGGTTCACACGGGAACACTGAAGCTTTCTTT
>-|TRBV11-2|TRBJ2-4|-
CASSLEKSRDSKNIQYF
TGTGCCAGCAGCTTAGAAAAGTCCCGGGATTCCAAAAACATTCAGTACTTC
>-|TRBV5-8|TRBJ1-6|-
CASSLGQGRTINSPLHF
TGTGCCAGCAGCTTGGGCCAGGGGAGGACCATAAATTCACCCCTCCACTTT
>-|TRBV4-3|TRBJ1-2|-
CASSQDPQGEDGYTF
TGCGCCAGCAGCCAAGACCCACAGGGTGAAGATGGCTACACCTTC
>-|TRBV27|TRBJ1-1|TRBD1
CASSLQGAGTEAFF
TGTGCCAGCAGTTTACAGGGGGCGGGCACTGAAGCTTTCTTT
>-|TRBV25-1|TRBJ1-1|-
CASSETQGWNTEAFF
TGTGCCAGCAGTGAAACCCAGGGATGGAACACTGAAGCTTTCTTT
>once|TRBV5-6|TRBJ2-3|-
CASSFFQGVRTDTQYF
TGTGCCAGCAGCTTCTTCCAGGGAGTCCGCACAGATACGCAGTATTTT
>-|TRBV14|TRBJ1-2|-
CASSQVGATFSIGYTF
TGTGCCAGCAGCCAAGTGGGAGCGACATTCTCGATTGGCTACACCTTC
>-|TRBV7-2|TRBJ2-7|TRBD2
CASSPSGATYEQYF
TGTGCCAGCAGCCCTAGCGGGGCCACCTACGAGCAGTACTTC
>-|TRBV7-2|TRBJ2-1|TRBD2
CASSEQGLASDEQFF
TGTGCCAGCAGCGAACAGGGACTAGCGTCCGATGAGCAGTTCTTC
>-|TRBV5-6|TRBJ1-2|-
CASSWSQLRTTNYGYTF
TGTGCCAGCAGCTGGTCCCAACTCCGGACAACTAACTATGGCTACACCTTC
>-|TRBV11-2|TRBJ2-7|-
CASAGEIKGTYEQYF
TGTGCCAGCGCAGGGGAAATCAAGGGGACTTACGAGCAGTACTTC
>-|TRBV30|TRBJ1-4|-
CAWSATNEKLFF
TGTGCCTGGTCCGCAACTAATGAAAAACTGTTTTTT
>-|TRBV23-1|TRBJ2-2|-
CASSLRGGPITGELFF
TGCGCCAGCAGTCTTAGGGGGGGCCCTATCACCGGGGAGCTGTTTTTT
>-|TRBV30|TRBJ1-5|-
CAWSRSGTGQPQHF
TGTGCCTGGAGTAGGTCCGGGACGGGGCAGCCCCAGCATTTT
>-|TRBV19|TRBJ1-1|-
CASSILAGGFGSTNTEAFF
TGTGCCAGTAGTATCTTAGCCGGTGGTTTCGGCAGCACGAACACTGAAGCTTTCTTT
>-|TRBV27|TRBJ2-7|TRBD1
CASSLKDRGIYEQYF
TGTGCCAGCAGTTTAAAGGACAGGGGGATCTACGAGCAGTACTTC
>-|TRBV11-2|TRBJ2-7|TRBD2
CASSSQRGDSYEQYF
TGTGCCAGCAGCTCCCAGCGGGGGGACTCCTACGAGCAGTACTTC